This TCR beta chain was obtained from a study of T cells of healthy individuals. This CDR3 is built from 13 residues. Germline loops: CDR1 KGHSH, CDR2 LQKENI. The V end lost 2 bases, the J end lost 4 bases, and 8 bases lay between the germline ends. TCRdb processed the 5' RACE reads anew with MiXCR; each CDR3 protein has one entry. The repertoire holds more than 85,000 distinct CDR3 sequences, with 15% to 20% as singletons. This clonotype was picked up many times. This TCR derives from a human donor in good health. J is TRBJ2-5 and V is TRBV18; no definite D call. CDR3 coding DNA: TGTGCCAGCTCACCAAACGACGGAGAGACCCAGTACTTC. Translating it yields CASSPNDGETQYF.